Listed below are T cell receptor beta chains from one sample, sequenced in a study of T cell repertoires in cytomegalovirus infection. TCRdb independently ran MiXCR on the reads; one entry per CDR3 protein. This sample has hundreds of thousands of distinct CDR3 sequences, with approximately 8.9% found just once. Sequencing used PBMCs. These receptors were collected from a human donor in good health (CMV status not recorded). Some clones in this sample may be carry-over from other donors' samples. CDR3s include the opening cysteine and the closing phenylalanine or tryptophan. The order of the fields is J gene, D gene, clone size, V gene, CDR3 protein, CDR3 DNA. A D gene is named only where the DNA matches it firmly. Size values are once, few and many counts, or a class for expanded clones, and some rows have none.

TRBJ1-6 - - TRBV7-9 CASSLGDRATSPLHF TGTGCCAGCAGCTTAGGAGACCGTGCCACTTCGCCCCTCCACTTT
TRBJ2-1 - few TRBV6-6 CASSYSVGSSYNEQFF TGTGCCAGCAGTTACTCCGTTGGGAGCTCCTACAATGAGCAGTTCTTC
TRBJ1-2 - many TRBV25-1 CASSEIVQNYGYTF TGTGCCAGCAGTGAAATCGTACAGAACTATGGCTACACCTTC
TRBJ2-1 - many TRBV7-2 CASSFAGSRSYNEQFF TGTGCCAGCAGCTTCGCAGGGTCGCGCTCCTACAATGAGCAGTTCTTC
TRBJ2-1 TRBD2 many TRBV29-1 CSVESSGGVNEQFF TGCAGCGTTGAATCCAGCGGGGGAGTCAATGAGCAGTTCTTC
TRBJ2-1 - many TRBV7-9 CASSLQGPYNEQFF TGTGCCAGCAGCTTGCAGGGGCCCTACAATGAGCAGTTCTTC
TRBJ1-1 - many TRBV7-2 CASSLVGRVGGTEAFF TGTGCCAGCAGCTTAGTGGGCAGGGTCGGGGGCACTGAAGCTTTCTTT
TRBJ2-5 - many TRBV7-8 CASSPARGSQETQYF TGTGCCAGCAGCCCAGCGAGGGGGTCCCAAGAGACCCAGTACTTC
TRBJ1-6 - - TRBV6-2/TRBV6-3 CASSLSRSLPLHF TGTGCCAGCAGCCTCAGTCGGAGTTTACCCCTCCACTTT
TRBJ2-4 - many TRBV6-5 CASSYRTGTIQYF TGTGCCAGCAGTTACCGGACCGGAACTATTCAGTACTTC
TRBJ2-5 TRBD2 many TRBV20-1 CSATGLALPPETQYF TGCAGTGCTACGGGACTAGCATTGCCCCCAGAGACCCAGTACTTC
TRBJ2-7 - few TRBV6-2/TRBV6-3 CASGNISYEQYF TGTGCCAGCGGGAACATCTCCTACGAGCAGTACTTC
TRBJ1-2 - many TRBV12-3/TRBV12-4 CASSPSGFGYTF TGTGCCAGCAGTCCGTCAGGGTTCGGCTACACCTTC
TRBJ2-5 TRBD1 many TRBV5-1 CASNLPTGVRETQYF TGCGCCAGCAACCTCCCGACAGGGGTGCGAGAGACCCAGTACTTC
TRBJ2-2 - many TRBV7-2 CASSPWAGHNTGELFF TGTGCCAGCAGTCCGTGGGCGGGACACAACACCGGGGAGCTGTTTTTT
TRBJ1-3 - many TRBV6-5 CASTFPGGNTIYF TGTGCCAGCACTTTCCCTGGGGGAAACACCATATATTTT
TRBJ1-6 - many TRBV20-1 CSARDGKQLPSYNSPLHF TGCAGTGCTAGGGACGGAAAACAGCTCCCCTCCTATAATTCACCCCTCCACTTT
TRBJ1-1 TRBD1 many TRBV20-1 CSLGTVKAFF TGCAGCCTAGGGACAGTAAAAGCTTTCTTT
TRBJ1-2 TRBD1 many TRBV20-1 CSASTPDRGRGYTF TGCAGTGCTAGTACCCCAGACAGGGGACGAGGCTACACCTTC
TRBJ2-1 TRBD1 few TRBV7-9 CASSLVERGRDEQFF TGTGCCAGCAGCTTGGTAGAGAGGGGGCGGGATGAGCAGTTCTTC
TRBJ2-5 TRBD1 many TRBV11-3 CASSSRDRGETQYF TGTGCCAGCAGCTCCCGGGACAGGGGAGAGACCCAGTACTTC
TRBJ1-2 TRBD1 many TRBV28 CASSSTGGNYGYTF TGTGCCAGCAGCTCGACAGGGGGTAACTATGGCTACACCTTC
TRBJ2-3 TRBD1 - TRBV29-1 CSVHTGVLTDTQYF TGCAGCGTTCACACAGGGGTTTTAACAGATACGCAGTATTTT
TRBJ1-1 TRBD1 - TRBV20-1 CSAINRGRGNTEAFF TGCAGTGCAATAAACAGGGGGCGCGGGAACACTGAAGCTTTCTTT
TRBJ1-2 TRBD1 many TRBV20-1 CSASRSDRANYGYTF TGCAGTGCTAGTAGGTCCGACAGGGCTAACTATGGCTACACCTTC
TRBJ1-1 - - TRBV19 CASSIAENTEAFF TGTGCCAGTAGTATAGCGGAGAACACTGAAGCTTTCTTT
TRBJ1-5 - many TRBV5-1 CASSLLGSSNQPQHF TGCGCCAGCAGCTTGCTGGGATCTAGCAATCAGCCCCAGCATTTT
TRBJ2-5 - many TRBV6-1 CASSSIRDTQETQYF TGTGCCAGCAGTTCCATTCGGGACACCCAAGAGACCCAGTACTTC
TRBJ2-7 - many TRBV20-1 CSALPPTGSDEQYF TGCAGTGCCCTCCCCCCTACAGGGTCCGACGAGCAGTACTTC
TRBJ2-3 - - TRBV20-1 CSARQTTDTQYF TGCAGTGCTAGGCAGACTACCGATACGCAGTATTTT
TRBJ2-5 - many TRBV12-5 CASAGERRSETQYF TGTGCTAGTGCGGGGGAGAGGCGGAGTGAGACCCAGTACTTC
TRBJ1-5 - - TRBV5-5 CASSLWGNSNHPQHF TGTGCCAGCAGCTTGTGGGGAAATAGCAATCATCCCCAGCATTTT
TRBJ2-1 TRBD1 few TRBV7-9 CASSFWDRVDEQFF TGTGCCAGCAGCTTTTGGGACAGGGTGGATGAGCAGTTCTTC
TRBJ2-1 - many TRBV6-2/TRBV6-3 CASSLFGGDYNEQFF TGTGCCAGCAGTCTTTTTGGAGGGGACTACAATGAGCAGTTCTTC
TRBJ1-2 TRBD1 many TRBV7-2 CASSLAEGAQSGYTF TGTGCCAGCAGCTTAGCGGAGGGGGCGCAGTCTGGCTACACCTTC
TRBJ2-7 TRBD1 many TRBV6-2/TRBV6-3 CASSSGQGVINEQYF TGTGCCAGCAGTTCCGGACAGGGGGTCATCAACGAGCAGTACTTC
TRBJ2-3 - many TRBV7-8 CASSLVGWATDTQYF TGTGCCAGCAGCTTAGTGGGATGGGCCACAGATACGCAGTATTTT
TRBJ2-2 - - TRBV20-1 CSARWDSLNTGELFF TGCAGTGCTAGGTGGGACTCCTTGAACACCGGGGAGCTGTTTTTT
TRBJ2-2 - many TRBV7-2 CASSLDVYFGGELFF TGTGCCAGCAGCTTAGATGTTTATTTTGGTGGGGAGCTGTTTTTT
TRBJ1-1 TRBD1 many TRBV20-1 CSATSDRGTEAFF TGCAGTGCTACCTCCGACAGGGGCACTGAAGCTTTCTTT
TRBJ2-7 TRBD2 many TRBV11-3 CASSRGGSSYEQYF TGTGCCAGCAGTCGGGGGGGGTCATCCTACGAGCAGTACTTC
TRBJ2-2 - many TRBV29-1 CSAAGLYTGELFF TGCAGCGCCGCGGGACTTTACACCGGGGAGCTGTTTTTT
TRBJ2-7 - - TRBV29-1 CSVASKQSYEQYF TGCAGCGTTGCGTCGAAGCAGTCCTACGAGCAGTACTTC
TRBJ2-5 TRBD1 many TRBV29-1 CSVRLSGTVGETQYF TGCAGCGTTCGTCTCTCCGGGACAGTTGGGGAGACCCAGTACTTC
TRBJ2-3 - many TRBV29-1 CSVNPRGLSTDTQYF TGCAGCGTAAATCCCCGGGGGCTTAGCACAGATACGCAGTATTTT
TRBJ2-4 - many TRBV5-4 CASSLVGQNIQYF TGTGCCAGCAGCTTGGTGGGACAAAACATTCAGTACTTC
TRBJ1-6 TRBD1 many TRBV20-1 CSAKTGRDSPLHF TGCAGTGCCAAGACAGGGCGGGATTCACCCCTCCACTTT
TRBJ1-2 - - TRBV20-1 CSASPQGYGYTF TGCAGTGCTAGCCCTCAGGGTTATGGCTACACCTTC
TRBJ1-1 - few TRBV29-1 CSVEGRSGSTEAFF TGCAGCGTTGAAGGAAGGTCAGGTAGCACTGAAGCTTTCTTT
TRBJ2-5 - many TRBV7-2 CASSPWRGETQYF TGTGCCAGCAGCCCTTGGCGGGGTGAGACCCAGTACTTC
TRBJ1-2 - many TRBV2 CASSGRMTNYGYTF TGTGCCAGCAGTGGAAGAATGACGAACTATGGCTACACCTTC
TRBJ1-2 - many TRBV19 CASSWLADYPTYGYTF TGTGCCAGTAGTTGGTTGGCGGACTACCCGACCTATGGCTACACCTTC
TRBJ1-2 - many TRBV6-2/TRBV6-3 CASSSLHAKANYGYTF TGTGCCAGCAGTTCCCTGCACGCGAAAGCTAACTATGGCTACACCTTC